This T cell receptor beta chain originates from a study of blood T cell repertoires in COVID-19. Study information: T cells, B-cell-depleted T cells, or PBMCs provided the cDNA or gDNA that served as material.

The CDR3 is 15 amino acids. V lost 0 bases and J lost 2; bases outside the gene matches: 2. CDR1 and CDR2 (germline): SGHRS, YFSETQ. Enrolled during active infection, Seattle patients were then followed longitudinally. Original processing methods: Reference gene primers were amplified, and this amplification served to estimate nucleated cell counts. The data were produced by immunoSEQ multiplex PCR, yet TCRdb's version contains in-frame clones alone and is incomplete. V and J calls and clone size are given by that table; D and trimming were obtained from the DNA. The repertoire holds about 74,000 clones, about 89% seen once, with 2% to 3% in the top ten.

Specimen: peripheral blood. The rearrangement links TRBV5-1 to TRBJ1-3, with 7 bases lining up with TRBD1. The receptor was derived from a man aged 45-65 years with COVID-19, enrolled during active disease. The CDR3 protein is CASSLATGAGNTIYF. The CDR3 nucleotides read TGCGCCAGCAGCTTGGCCACAGGGGCTGGAAACACCATATATTTT.